This TCR beta chain appears in the sequencing data of a study of graft-versus-host responses after intestinal transplantation. Background on the study: Multivisceral, liver-intestinal, or isolated intestinal grafts went to recipients. Study conclusions and caveats: Where graft-donor T cell macrochimerism was present, patients had high graft-versus-host to host-versus-graft clonal ratios in allografts.

V was trimmed by 2 bases and J by 0 bases, leaving 13 bases between them. The CDR3 consists of 16 residues. Germline V gene sequence: CDR1 MNHNY, CDR2 SVGAGI (reference sequence). A word on this clone: Its antigen is undetermined.

Profiling relied on immunoSEQ multiplex PCR, and the TCRdb table lists in-frame clones only, not all of them. The sample holds fewer than 30,000 clones, about 90% seen once. V gene TRBV6-6 combines with J gene TRBJ1-2; D not resolved. The receptor was isolated from a human patient who received an intestinal transplant, so some T cells may come from the graft donor. The specimen comprised PBMCs, sampled about 15 months after intestinal transplantation. The chain's CDR3 is CASSYGWAASNYGYTF. DNA of the CDR3: TGTGCCAGCAGTTACGGATGGGCGGCGTCTAACTATGGCTACACCTTC.